Included here is one T cell receptor beta chain sequence, with context. Its cognate antigen has yet to be identified. One base away there is no much larger clone; base qualities are not given. The source of the sample is a study of cytomegalovirus exposure and HLA in healthy donors (dated by TCRdb to 2015 to 2018). About the study as a whole: In an earlier analysis of approximately 640 of the donors, less than 350 Gb of sequence data and 95 million to 130 million unique TCR beta sequences from about 179 million T cells were reported. In an earlier analysis of several hundred of the donors, high-throughput TCR beta sequencing was used to judge whether each TCR beta V gene segment behaved as functional or pseudogenic. In addition to the first cohort of hundreds of subjects, a separate validation cohort of 120 different subjects was used. To predict cytomegalovirus infection status, the study brought together high-throughput TCR immunosequencing, statistical association of individual TCRs with disease status, and machine learning. The study profiled the T cell repertoires of 500 to 800 subjects by immunosequencing and related them to cytomegalovirus serostatus. An early release that covered several hundred HLA-typed donors contained about 300 gigabases of sequencing data and 65 million to 100 million unique TCR sequences. The number of typed donors differed by locus: about 620-640 for A, B, C, DRB1 and DQB1; approximately 520 for DQA1; some 590 for DPA1; and around 470 for DPB1. HLA typing covered class I and class II loci at four-digit resolution. Alongside the repertoire data, information on donor age, sex, ethnicity and CMV serostatus was compiled. To study patterns of TCR occurrence, a later analysis re-analyzed previously published TCR beta repertoires from around 670 donors and added high-resolution HLA genotyping. A later genetic analysis took genome-wide SNP genotypes for about 55% of the 666 donors and used that subset as a discovery cohort. Because of strong linkage in the cohort, a handful of DR-DQ haplotypes were treated as single units for association and clustering. Rather than using new phenotypic data, the later analysis identified candidate immune exposures from TCR beta sequences and from how often those sequences occurred across donors. On average, around 200,000 unique TCR beta nucleotide sequences were sequenced per donor among a few hundred genotyped donors of the cohort, with 15% to 20% of those sequences being non-productive. The study aimed to test whether cataloging public T cell receptors could reveal signatures of past pathogen exposure. All discovery cohort repertoires had been generated on a single sequencing platform. Among the roughly 370 genotyped donors, around 81% belonged to the genetic ancestry cluster associated with self-reported Caucasian donors.

Libraries were made using the immunoSEQ multiplex PCR assay. A mixture of 60 forward primers for TCR Vbeta segments and 13 reverse primers for TCR Jbeta segments was used in the multiplex PCR. Amplification of the CDR3 region of rearranged TCR beta genes was performed with a multiplex PCR assay on genomic DNA. The Illumina HiSeq System was used to sequence the amplified TCR beta libraries as 87-base-pair reads. For the original study's pipeline: A later analysis counted about 80 million unique TCR beta chains across the 666 repertoires, and roughly 9.9 million of these chains were shared by at least two donors. A nearest-neighbor algorithm error-corrected the raw reads and collapsed the reads into unique sequences, merging closely related sequences to remove PCR and sequencing errors. CDR3 sequences were aligned to IMGT reference sequences to assign V, D and J gene segments. Each retained sequence needed at least a six-nucleotide match to both a V gene segment and a J gene segment. Rearrangements were classified as productive when the CDR3 lacked stop codons and remained in frame with V and J, and all other rearrangements were classified as non-productive. CDR3 was defined by IMGT convention, running from the second conserved V-encoded cysteine to the conserved J-encoded phenylalanine. Sequences without an unambiguous match to a single V gene segment were excluded from the earlier analysis of about 640 of the donors. An earlier analysis of 587 of the donors classified V segments as functional when productive rearrangements were above 56.7% and as segregating when the standard deviation between donors was above 5%. To diagnose cytomegalovirus status from the catalog of TCR beta chain sequences, a statistical classification framework was built. In a later analysis, V and J genes were assigned by comparing TCR nucleotide sequences against IMGT/GENE-DB human TR gene sequences. In a later analysis, CDR3 sequences and most-parsimonious VDJ recombination scenarios were assigned using the TCRdist pipeline. In a later analysis, each TCR beta chain was defined by its CDR3 amino acid sequence together with its V-gene family, and reads lacking a unique V-gene family were excluded. To address suspected cross-contamination and a sequencing artifact, a later analysis removed around 600 highly shared, low-generation-probability nucleotide sequences. In a later analysis, a clonal expansion index was calculated for each public chain from normalized within-repertoire ranks of inferred template counts. A later analysis computed generation probabilities with a VDJ recombination model fitted to out-of-frame rearrangements, and checked the results against IGoR. In a later analysis, hypergeometric tests were used to score TCR-TCR, TCR-HLA and TCR-CMV co-occurrence, with a repertoire-size bias correction applied to TCR pairs. A later analysis estimated false discovery rates by permuting HLA or CMV assignments 20 times. A later analysis grouped co-occurring TCRs with DBSCAN, adding TCRdist sequence similarity when clustering within HLA-allele-positive subsets. Co-occurrence clustering excluded repertoires with fewer than 30,000 or more than 120,000 public chains, plus five with anomalous nucleotide sharing. In its TCRdb copy, this immuneACCESS table keeps in-frame sequences only and misses some clones. Where compared with another copy, unresolved V genes explain less than half of these, and the others have no known cause. V, J and clone size are those of that table, while D and trimming were read from the DNA. This sample comprises 180,000 or so clones, 75% to 90% of them detected only once. The ten largest make up 1.2% to 1.5% of the sample.

Here is what the overall study found, with its caveats: Most TCR sequences were observed very rarely across donors, whereas some public TCRs were present in many individuals. The sequencing pipeline was judged likely to have produced a cluster of highly shared sequence variants as a technical artifact. A later analysis reported that several top co-occurrence clusters appeared linked to parvovirus B19, influenza, CMV and Epstein-Barr virus. In an earlier analysis of 587 of the donors, most TCR beta V segments appeared in productive rearrangements about 87% or about 30% of the time, broadly matching IMGT annotations. Because HLA typing was unavailable for some donors at each locus, only the typed subset was used in association tests. In vitro tests confirmed that a few of the cytomegalovirus-associated TCR beta chains recognize cytomegalovirus antigens. At a false discovery rate of 0.05, a later analysis linked roughly 17,000 TCR beta sequences to specific HLA alleles. Linkage disequilibrium might explain the correlated functional status among segregating V segments, but an unknown experimental factor could not be excluded. In a later genetic analysis, a missense DCLRE1C variant was associated with V-gene and J-gene trimming of TCR beta chains, and the association was replicated in an independent cohort. The classifier was reported to diagnose cytomegalovirus status with high specificity and sensitivity in both the original and validation cohorts. The 87-base-pair reads could not distinguish some IMGT-functional V segments, including TRBV6-2 and TRBV6-3, so those segments were excluded. When HLA alleles, especially DR and DQ, strongly co-occurred, TCR associations were difficult to assign to individual alleles. A later analysis found that TCR association rates varied across HLA loci, with DRB1 alleles showing the most associated TCRs and HLA-C alleles the fewest. In a later genetic analysis, fewer N-insertions in productive TCRs were reported among donors in an Asian-associated ancestry cluster than the 666-donor mean. In this cohort, only TCR beta chains were sequenced, and detectable features were limited by the absence of alpha or paired-chain data. Over 15 rarely observed V segments, including chromosome 9 orphons, were excluded from the earlier analysis of a few hundred of the donors because counts were too low. The study listed over 150 TCR beta chains as associated with cytomegalovirus. CMV serostatus was the only immune exposure information available for the cohort. Compared with equally common non-associated chains, HLA-associated TCR beta chains in a later analysis were more clonally expanded and had lower generation probabilities. Sequencing depth was assumed to be roughly uniform across donors in the presence/absence analyses, though that assumption may not hold. Most CMV-associated TCR beta chains appeared to be HLA-restricted in a later analysis, and the HLA associations seemed to be driven largely by CMV exposure. A further reported finding was that TCR beta sequences accurately predicted the HLA-A and HLA-B alleles for most subjects in the first cohort. According to the authors, the approach could potentially be generalized to other disease states and immunological phenotypes.

The cohort consisted of 650 to 700 healthy bone marrow donors. All cohort members were sampled while nominally healthy, although unrecorded immune exposures were likely present. The donor tested CMV seropositive and was one of the 289 seropositive cohort members. A peripheral blood sample was collected from each donor, and TCR beta sequencing was performed on peripheral blood mononuclear cells. The Qiagen DNeasy Blood Extraction Kit was used to extract genomic DNA from the blood cell samples. A distance of 14 bases separates the germline ends of V and J, which lose 5 bases and 0 bases respectively. CDR1 and CDR2 are read off the germline V gene as SGHTA and FQGNSA. Counted from cysteine to phenylalanine, this CDR3 has 15 amino acids. Only the CDR3 part of the read is kept: 45 bases, read in frame from the first base.

The source is a girl aged 10-17 years in good health and CMV-seropositive. Here the chain combines TRBV7-2 and TRBJ2-7, with the D gene too uncertain to name. Sequencing used PBMCs. The sequenced DNA is TGTGCCAGCAGCATATCAGGCCTTAGCTCCTACGAGCAGTACTTC. This is translated as CASSISGLSSYEQYF. Full variable domain (CDR3 extended with the reference TRBV7-2 and TRBJ2-7 proteins): GAGVSQSPSNKVTEKGKDVELRCDPISGHTALYWYRQSLGQGLEFLIYFQGNSAPDKSGLPSDRFSAERTGGSVSTLTIQRTQQEDSAVYLCASSISGLSSYEQYFGPGTRLTVT.